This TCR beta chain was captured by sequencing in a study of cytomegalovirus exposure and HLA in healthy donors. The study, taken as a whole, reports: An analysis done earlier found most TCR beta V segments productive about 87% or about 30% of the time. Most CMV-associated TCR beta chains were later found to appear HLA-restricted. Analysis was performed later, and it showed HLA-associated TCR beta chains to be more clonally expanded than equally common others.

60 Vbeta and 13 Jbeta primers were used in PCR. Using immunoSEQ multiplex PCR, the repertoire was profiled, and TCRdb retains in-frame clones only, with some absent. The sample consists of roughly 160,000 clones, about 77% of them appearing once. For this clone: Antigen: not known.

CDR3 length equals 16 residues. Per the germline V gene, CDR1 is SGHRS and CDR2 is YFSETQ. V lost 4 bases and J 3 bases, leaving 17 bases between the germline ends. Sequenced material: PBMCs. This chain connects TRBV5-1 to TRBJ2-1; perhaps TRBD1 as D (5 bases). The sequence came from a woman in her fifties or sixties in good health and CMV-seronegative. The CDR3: CASSPGFQSIYNEQFF. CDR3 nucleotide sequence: TGCGCCAGCAGCCCAGGGTTCCAAAGCATCTACAATGAGCAGTTCTTC.